The 28 T cell receptor beta chains given below trace back to one sample, sequenced in a study of shared clonotypes between healthy human individuals. Only in-frame clones appear in the TCRdb table, and some are missing; sequencing was by immunoSEQ multiplex PCR. This repertoire shows around 550,000 clones, almost 97% found once; its top ten account for approximately 0.062%. What was sequenced was naive CD4+ T cells sorted from blood. As for subset: CD45RA+ positively selected. These receptors were collected from a woman in her 30s in good health.

This rearrangement joins TRBV4-2 to TRBJ2-7, with 9 positions matching TRBD2. This CDR3 comprises 16 residues. CDR1 is LGHNA and CDR2 is YNFKEQ in the germline V gene. The J segment lost 4 bases and the V segment lost 4 bases, leaving 11 bases of the junction unmatched. CDR3 region: CASSPGRGGLAYEQYF. CDR3 coding DNA: TGTGCCAGCAGCCCCGGGAGGGGGGGACTAGCTTACGAGCAGTACTTC.

V usage is TRBV18 and J usage is TRBJ2-7; maybe TRBD2 (6 bases). Germline V CDR1 and CDR2: KGHSH, LQKENI. The CDR3 sequence is 16 residues long. V lost 2 bases to trimming and J lost 7 bases, with 21 bases between them. CDR3 bases: TGTGCCAGCTCACCAAATTCTGGCGGGGCATTGGGGGAGCAGTACTTC. This sequence encodes CASSPNSGGALGEQYF. Variable domain in full (rest from reference TRBV18 and TRBJ2-7): NAGVMQNPRHLVRRRGQEARLRCSPMKGHSHVYWYRQLPEEGLKFMVYLQKENIIDESGMPKERFSAEFPKEGPSILRIQQVVRGDSAAYFCASSPNSGGALGEQYFGPGTRLTVT.

This chain joins TRBV28 and TRBJ2-7; either TRBD1 or TRBD2 may fit D (5 bases each). Germline-derived CDR1 and CDR2 are MDHEN and SYDVKM. Trimming pared 11 bases from V and 0 bases from J, leaving 14 bases between. This CDR3 contains 13 residues. CDR3 protein: CAAWGPNSYEQYF. DNA of the CDR3: TGTGCCGCGTGGGGACCCAACTCCTACGAGCAGTACTTC.

This chain links TRBV2 with TRBJ1-1; D is ambiguous. V was trimmed by 1 base and J by 0 bases, leaving 9 bases between them. The germline V gene encodes CDR1 SNHLY and CDR2 FYNNEI. This CDR3 spans 15 amino acids. The CDR3 reads CASSEGRGVNTEAFF. CDR3 bases: TGTGCCAGCAGTGAAGGTCGGGGAGTGAACACTGAAGCTTTCTTT.

The chain links TRBV11-3 to TRBJ2-7; TRBD1 or TRBD2 may be the D gene (6 bases each). This CDR3 is 15 amino acids long. The germline V and J ends were trimmed by 8 bases and 0 bases, with 17 bases remaining between them. The germline CDR1 and CDR2 sequences are SGHNT and YENEEA. The CDR3 coding sequence is TGTGCCAGCCCCGGGGGCGGGGAGAGCTCCTACGAGCAGTACTTC. This gives the protein CASPGGGESSYEQYF. Supplemented by reference TRBV11-3 and TRBJ2-7, the full variable domain reads EAGVVQSPRYKIIEKKQPVAFWCNPISGHNTLYWYLQNLGQGPELLIRYENEEAVDDSQLPKDRFSAERLKGVDSTLKIQPAELGDSAVYLCASPGGGESSYEQYFGPGTRLTVT.

This rearrangement joins TRBV2 to TRBJ1-2, with 12 bases that match TRBD1. Germline-derived CDR1 and CDR2 are SNHLY and FYNNEI. Losses at the gene ends were 6 bases for V and 8 bases for J; bases not matched to a gene: 1. CDR3 length: 12 residues. The CDR3 DNA is TGTGCCAGCAGCGGGACAGGGGGCGGCTACACCTTC. This encodes CASSGTGGGYTF.

The V call is TRBV28, the J call TRBJ2-1, with D unclear. V lost 5 bases, J lost 7 bases, and 12 bases lay in between. This CDR3 comprises 13 residues. The germline V gene has CDR1 MDHEN and CDR2 SYDVKM. Here the CDR3 DNA reads TGTGCCAGCAGTCTGGGTTCAATTAATGAGCAGTTCTTC. It specifies CASSLGSINEQFF.

The V and J genes are TRBV5-4 and TRBJ2-3, with 7 bases fitting TRBD1. The CDR3 extends over 18 amino acids. V was pared by 4 bases and J by 1 base, with 15 bases of the junction left unmatched. Germline CDR1 and CDR2: SGHNT and YYREEE (reference sequence). As DNA, the CDR3 is TGTGCCAGCAGCCCACAGGGGTGGGGCTCAGGTGGCACAGATACGCAGTATTTT. Protein sequence: CASSPQGWGSGGTDTQYF.

The genes are TRBV29-1 and TRBJ2-7, with D possibly TRBD2 on 6 matching bases. This CDR3 is built from 14 residues. Trimming stripped 6 bases from V and 0 bases from J, with 15 bases between. The germline V gene has CDR1 SQVTM and CDR2 ANQGSEA. CDR3 DNA: TGCAGCGTAGGCCCGGGACTGCACTCCTACGAGCAGTACTTC. As protein: CSVGPGLHSYEQYF.

This clone has more than one count but fewer than ten. The V gene is TRBV30, the J gene TRBJ1-4; D unresolved. Germline CDR1 GTSNPN, CDR2 SVGIG (reference sequence). CDR3 length equals 12 residues. Between the trimmed V and J ends, which lost 4 bases and 8 bases, there was a span of 11 bases. CDR3 in amino acids: CAWTEIVEKLFF. CDR3 sequence (DNA): TGTGCCTGGACTGAGATCGTGGAAAAACTGTTTTTT.

This rearrangement joins TRBV7-2 to TRBJ2-5; D possibly corresponds to TRBD1 (5 bases). Germline V CDR1 and CDR2: SGHTA, FQGNSA. The V end lost 6 bases, the J end lost 3 bases, and 14 bases lay between the germline ends. The CDR3 runs to 14 residues. CDR3 in amino acids: CASSPTATKETQYF. DNA for the CDR3: TGTGCCAGCAGTCCGACAGCTACCAAAGAGACCCAGTACTTC. Drawing the rest from reference TRBV7-2 and TRBJ2-5, the complete variable domain is GAGVSQSPSNKVTEKGKDVELRCDPISGHTALYWYRQSLGQGLEFLIYFQGNSAPDKSGLPSDRFSAERTGGSVSTLTIQRTQQEDSAVYLCASSPTATKETQYFGPGTRLLVL.

The chain has TRBV28 and TRBJ2-7; 9 nucleotides agree with TRBD1. Losses at the gene ends were 4 bases for V and 6 bases for J; bases not matched to a gene: 7. Per the germline V gene, CDR1 is MDHEN and CDR2 is SYDVKM. This CDR3 contains 14 residues. CDR3 amino acids: CASSWTGVGGEQYF. Written as DNA, the CDR3 is TGTGCCAGCAGTTGGACAGGGGTCGGAGGCGAGCAGTACTTC.

V usage is TRBV18 and J usage is TRBJ2-3; D might be TRBD1 or TRBD2, each matching 5 bases. The CDR3 length is 16 residues. The germline CDR1 and CDR2 sequences are KGHSH and LQKENI. Trimming pared 3 bases from V and 2 bases from J, leaving 15 bases between. The CDR3 protein is CASSPGSGAATDTQYF. Here the CDR3 DNA reads TGTGCCAGCTCACCCGGGTCCGGGGCTGCCACAGATACGCAGTATTTT.

The gene calls are TRBV7-2 and TRBJ2-7; 10 positions agree with TRBD1. Trimming took 4 bases from V and 4 from J; bases not matched to a gene: 4. The CDR3 has 14 residues. Germline V lookup: CDR1 SGHTA, CDR2 FQGNSA. The CDR3 region is CASSSTGGSYEQYF. The CDR3 coding sequence is TGTGCCAGCAGCTCGACAGGGGGCTCTTACGAGCAGTACTTC.

CDR3 amino acids: CASSRTGLRGTIYF. CDR3 bases: TGTGCCAGCAGCCGTACGGGTCTCCGGGGCACCATATATTTT. This chain connects TRBV27 to TRBJ1-3; D remains ambiguous. This CDR3 is built from 14 residues. Germline lookup yields CDR1 MNHEY and CDR2 SMNVEV (reference sequence). Trimming pared 6 bases from V and 9 bases from J, leaving 18 bases between.

V is TRBV6-5 and J is TRBJ2-7; D is possibly TRBD1 or TRBD2 (6 bases each). CDR1 is MNHEY and CDR2 is SVGAGI in the germline V gene. The V gene lost 3 bases and the J gene lost 7 bases, with 16 bases spanning the gap. There are 14 residues in the CDR3. The DNA for the CDR3 is TGTGCCAGCAGTTATGGTACGGGGGCTAGGGAGCAGTACTTC. It is translated as CASSYGTGAREQYF.

The genes are TRBV18 and TRBJ1-1; 10 nucleotides align to TRBD1. This CDR3 is built from 17 residues. Germline trimming cut 5 bases from V and 0 bases from J; bases unmatched to any gene: 9. Germline lookup yields CDR1 KGHSH and CDR2 LQKENI. This chain's CDR3 is CASSKSGQGFLNTEAFF. CDR3 coding DNA: TGTGCCAGCTCAAAGTCGGGACAGGGGTTCTTGAACACTGAAGCTTTCTTT.

The gene calls are TRBV28 and TRBJ2-1; 7 positions agree with TRBD2. In germline, CDR1 is MDHEN, CDR2 SYDVKM. The CDR3 contains 14 residues. J lost 6 bases, V lost 3 bases, and 5 bases had no gene match. CDR3 sequence: CASSFGGRGNEQFF. DNA for the CDR3: TGTGCCAGCAGTTTTGGCGGGAGAGGCAATGAGCAGTTCTTC.

This sequence joins TRBV5-6 and TRBJ2-2, with D perhaps matching TRBD1 (6 bases). Germline CDR1 reads SGHDT; CDR2 reads YYEEEE. V lost 2 bases, J lost 4 bases, and 12 bases lay in between. CDR3 length: 15 residues. The DNA for the CDR3 is TGTGCCAGCAGCTTTGTGGGGGCGCCCACCGGGGAGCTGTTTTTT. It encodes CASSFVGAPTGELFF.

This clone was picked up one time. This rearrangement joins TRBV5-4 to TRBJ2-5; D not certain. The germline V and J ends were trimmed by 5 bases and 2 bases, with 19 bases remaining between them. Germline CDR1 SGHNT, CDR2 YYREEE (reference sequence). The CDR3 loop spans 16 amino acids. The CDR3 is CASSDARPLSQETQYF. The CDR3 DNA sequence: TGTGCCAGCAGTGACGCGCGACCCCTCTCACAAGAGACCCAGTACTTC.

This chain uses TRBV2 with TRBJ2-7, with D maybe TRBD1 (5 bases). Trimming removed 3 bases at V and 2 bases at J, with 14 bases between. Germline loops: CDR1 SNHLY, CDR2 FYNNEI. The CDR3 extends over 15 amino acids. CDR3 amino acids: CASSDEAGMAYEQYF. As DNA, the CDR3 is TGTGCCAGCAGTGATGAGGCAGGGATGGCCTACGAGCAGTACTTC.

CDR3 residues: CASSQHTTNEKLFF. The DNA of the CDR3 is TGTGCCAGCAGCCAGCATACAACTAATGAAAAACTGTTTTTT. V and J are TRBV28 and TRBJ1-4; no firm D call. The CDR3 totals 14 residues. Germline-derived CDR1 and CDR2 are MDHEN and SYDVKM. Trimming took 6 bases from V and 0 from J, leaving 8 bases between them.

The rearrangement uses TRBV18 and TRBJ2-5, with TRBD1 identical over 9 bases. Germline CDR1 is KGHSH and CDR2 is LQKENI. The CDR3 loop spans 16 amino acids. Unmatched junction bases numbered 7, after V lost 0 bases and J lost 5 bases. The CDR3 region has the DNA TGTGCCAGCTCACCACCCGGGACAGGGTTAATGGAGACCCAGTACTTC. Its protein is CASSPPGTGLMETQYF. Filled out from reference TRBV18 and TRBJ2-5, the complete variable domain reads NAGVMQNPRHLVRRRGQEARLRCSPMKGHSHVYWYRQLPEEGLKFMVYLQKENIIDESGMPKERFSAEFPKEGPSILRIQQVVRGDSAAYFCASSPPGTGLMETQYFGPGTRLLVL.

Notes on this clone: The sample holds other DNA sequences that translate to the same CDR3. The chain recombines TRBV5-6 with TRBJ1-1; D may be TRBD1 (6 bases). CDR1 and CDR2 from the germline V gene are SGHDT and YYEEEE. The CDR3 extends over 11 amino acids. Trimming stripped 2 bases from V and 8 bases from J, with 7 bases between. For the CDR3, the DNA is TGTGCCAGCAGCTTCGGGACAGAAGCTTTCTTT. Translating it yields CASSFGTEAFF.

The J gene is TRBJ2-7, the V gene TRBV6-5; TRBD2 matches 10 bases. The length of the CDR3 is 14 residues. Germline V gives CDR1 MNHEY, CDR2 SVGAGI. V lost 6 bases, J lost 2 bases, and 4 bases stayed unmatched. The CDR3 reads CASRSSGSAYEQYF. The CDR3 nucleotides are TGTGCCAGCAGATCTAGCGGGAGCGCCTACGAGCAGTACTTC.

V and J are TRBV4-1 and TRBJ2-2, with D hard to call. The germline V gene has CDR1 MGHRA and CDR2 YSYEKL. The CDR3 totals 14 residues. Deletions cut 1 base from V and 3 bases from J, with 6 bases between. As DNA, the CDR3 is TGCGCCAGCAGCCAAGTCAGAGACACCGGGGAGCTGTTTTTT. Protein sequence: CASSQVRDTGELFF.

Turning to this clone: Compared with germline, one end of the junction differs, possibly owing to a read error. The rearrangement joins TRBV4-2 to TRBJ2-3; no reliable D call. This CDR3 is built from 18 residues. CDR1 is LGHNA, CDR2 YNFKEQ, per germline. This chain's CDR3 is CANSLVKTRDKNTDTQYF. As DNA, the CDR3 is TGTGCCAACAGCTTAGTTAAAACACGCGATAAGAACACAGATACGCAGTATTTT.

The chain carries TRBV5-4 and TRBJ2-1; D not certain. Germline V CDR1 and CDR2: SGHNT, YYREEE (reference sequence). The CDR3 length is 12 residues. V was clipped by 4 bases and J by 12 bases, with 14 bases between them. CDR3 sequence reads: CASSEPGGRQFF. In DNA form, the CDR3 reads TGTGCCAGCAGCGAGCCAGGTGGTCGGCAGTTCTTC.